This T cell receptor beta chain is from a study of T and B cells in COVID-19 patients. Study-wide context: Of 20 to 25 active-infection patients, approximately 18 carried comorbidities linked to unfavorable COVID-19 outcome. Study-level findings and limits: CD4+, regulatory T cell, CD8+ and sorted SARS-CoV-2-responsive or tetramer+ T cells were not yet sequenced. Highly clonal in active COVID-19, TRB repertoires exceeded healthy-donor diversity and richness at recovery.

Multiplex PCR with BIOMED2 TRB-A/B primer pools amplified TRB rearrangements. Via MiXCR, TCRdb re-called the multiplex PCR reads, giving one row per CDR3 protein. The table records approximately 13,000 distinct CDR3 sequences, around 26% of them present only once. From blood, about 240-550 ng of genomic DNA served as TRB template. Concerning this clonotype itself: Its antigen is not identified.

The source is a human donor who had recovered from COVID-19. What was sequenced was blood.

CDR3 protein: CASSLPGAEQFF. In DNA form, the CDR3 reads TGTGCCAGCAGTTTACCCGGGGCTGAGCAGTTCTTC. The V call is TRBV27, the J call TRBJ2-1; D may be TRBD1 or TRBD2 (5 bases each). The V gene's germline CDR1 is MNHEY and CDR2 SMNVEV (reference sequence). V gave up 2 bases and J gave up 9 bases, with 8 bases separating them. The CDR3 loop spans 12 amino acids.